This is a list of T cell receptor beta chains from one sample in a study of T cell repertoires in ileal Crohn's disease. The data were produced by immunoSEQ multiplex PCR, yet TCRdb's version contains in-frame clones alone and is incomplete. This table holds approximately 4,700 clones, roughly 70% found once. The sequencing input was ileal tissue. These receptors came from an adult with Crohn's disease. The CDR3 runs from the conserved cysteine through the conserved F or W. Clone size is not always given. Where it is, it says once, few, many or a class for expanded clones.

clone size: -
V gene: TRBV23-1
CDR3 protein: CASSQSKGERASTDTQYF

clone size: -
V gene: TRBV5-5
CDR3 protein: CASSLTLQQGSGAFF

clone size: -
V gene: TRBV16
CDR3 protein: CASSQSKGTGSEKLFF

clone size: -
V gene: TRBV6-1
CDR3 protein: CASSEGTGMVSGNTIYF

clone size: once
V gene: TRBV7-2
CDR3 protein: CASSTRWGGSNTGELFF

clone size: -
V gene: TRBV18
CDR3 protein: CASSLVPYEQYF

clone size: -
V gene: TRBV7-7
CDR3 protein: CASSRGLAGETQYF

clone size: -
V gene: TRBV2
CDR3 protein: CASSGLAGRTDTQYF

clone size: -
V gene: TRBV6-5
CDR3 protein: CASSYSWSSGANVLTF

clone size: -
V gene: TRBV5-6
CDR3 protein: CASSLLYTEAFF

clone size: -
V gene: TRBV2
CDR3 protein: CASSRQGGQPQHF

clone size: -
V gene: TRBV7-9
CDR3 protein: CASSLLRGGVAAPTGELFF

clone size: once
V gene: TRBV5-5
CDR3 protein: CASSESDSNQPQHF

clone size: large
V gene: TRBV7-8
CDR3 protein: CASSLDGGSNQPQHF

clone size: few
V gene: TRBV29-1
CDR3 protein: CSGGQGDTGELFF

clone size: -
V gene: TRBV11-2
CDR3 protein: CASSLQTSGLYIQYF

clone size: few
V gene: TRBV29-1
CDR3 protein: CSVARDGQETQYF

clone size: -
V gene: TRBV9
CDR3 protein: CASSKRGPQETQYF

clone size: -
V gene: TRBV18
CDR3 protein: CASSAGGESAGYTF

clone size: -
V gene: TRBV6-1
CDR3 protein: CASNRDTNTEAFF

clone size: -
V gene: TRBV7-2
CDR3 protein: CASSLSPGLGTDTQYF

clone size: -
V gene: TRBV6-5
CDR3 protein: CASTKDRAGYGYTF

clone size: once
V gene: TRBV11-3
CDR3 protein: CASSSRTGINTEAFF

clone size: -
V gene: TRBV2
CDR3 protein: CASSEEFTSGSTYEQYF

clone size: -
V gene: TRBV6-1
CDR3 protein: CASRVGQGPADTQYF

clone size: -
V gene: TRBV28
CDR3 protein: CASSPTGGTNQPQHF

clone size: -
V gene: TRBV28
CDR3 protein: CASSLTGSGYTF

clone size: few
V gene: TRBV4-2
CDR3 protein: CASSQELGLNEKLFF

clone size: -
V gene: TRBV6-5
CDR3 protein: CASSYGTGDDEQYF

clone size: large
V gene: TRBV7-9
CDR3 protein: CASSSDWDRKAFF

clone size: -
V gene: TRBV2
CDR3 protein: CASRRLAGDYEQYF

clone size: -
V gene: TRBV7-9
CDR3 protein: CASSLDSSIGEQYF

clone size: -
V gene: TRBV11-2
CDR3 protein: CASSLGTATNEKLFF

clone size: few
V gene: TRBV19
CDR3 protein: CASSIGTSGGRLIGYNEQFF

clone size: -
V gene: TRBV2
CDR3 protein: CASSASSYEQYF

clone size: -
V gene: TRBV10-1
CDR3 protein: CANFDYEQYF

clone size: few
V gene: TRBV7-9
CDR3 protein: CASSPSGSTDTQYF

clone size: -
V gene: TRBV28
CDR3 protein: CASSSPVQGLGPQHF

clone size: -
V gene: TRBV4-2
CDR3 protein: CASSPPGQGDYEQFF

clone size: few
V gene: TRBV7-9
CDR3 protein: CASSLGPGGNEQFF

clone size: once
V gene: TRBV2
CDR3 protein: CASSGGGLGEQFF

clone size: -
V gene: TRBV5-6
CDR3 protein: CASSFPPGSLTEAFF